Each of the 10 T cell receptor beta chains below was sequenced from the same sample in a study of molecular identifiers for immune sequencing clone quantification. TCRdb used MiXCR to reprocess the PCR reads, holding one entry per CDR3 protein. The repertoire includes more than 250,000 distinct CDR3 sequences, roughly a fifth of them detected once, and approximately 0.84% sits in the top ten. Sequenced material: naive CD8+ T cells from blood, with Jurkat cell RNA spiked in. The sample's subset: FACS-sorted CD8+CD4-CCR7+CD45RA+ naive T cells. The receptors stem from a human donor in good health. Some libraries in this study had Jurkat cell RNA spiked in.

Comments on this clonotype: One end of the junction varies from germline; a read error may be responsible. This chain links TRBV6-6 with TRBJ2-3; D ambiguous. The CDR3 is 13 amino acids. The V gene's germline CDR1 is MNHNY and CDR2 SVGAGI (reference sequence). CDR3 protein: CAGSSHLTDTQYF. CDR3 in DNA: TGTGCCGGCAGCTCCCACCTCACAGATACGCAGTATTTT.

This sequence joins TRBV19 and TRBJ2-3, with 14 positions matching TRBD2. This CDR3 spans 14 amino acids. CDR1 LNHDA and CDR2 SQIVND come from the germline V gene (reference sequence). With 7 bases clipped from V and 9 bases from J, the junction kept 6 bases outside the gene matches. The CDR3 sequence is CASNPTSGRETQYF. CDR3 nucleotides: TGTGCCAGTAATCCGACTAGCGGGAGGGAGACGCAGTATTTT. Variable domain in full (rest from reference TRBV19 and TRBJ2-3): DGGITQSPKYLFRKEGQNVTLSCEQNLNHDAMYWYRQDPGQGLRLIYYSQIVNDFQKGDIAEGYSVSREKKESFPLTVTSAQKNPTAFYLCASNPTSGRETQYFGPGTRLTVL.

This clonotype came up many times. This chain uses TRBV29-1 with TRBJ2-2; TRBD1 or TRBD2 may be the D gene (5 bases each). The CDR3 extends over 14 amino acids. Germline V gene sequence: CDR1 SQVTM, CDR2 ANQGSEA. The ends were cut back, 7 bases at V and 10 bases at J, with 22 bases in the middle. The CDR3 DNA sequence: TGCAGCGCCGGGGACGAGTTTCGACCGCAGGAGCTGTTTTTT. Its translation: CSAGDEFRPQELFF.

Worth noting for this clonotype: Since a much larger clone is just one base distant, this may be a read error. V gene TRBV25-1 combines with J gene TRBJ2-7; D is uncertain. The CDR3 runs 12 residues. CDR1 and CDR2 from the germline V gene are MGHDK and SYGVNS. The chain's CDR3 is CASGESPPEQYF. CDR3 nucleotide sequence: TGTGCCAGCGGTGAATCCCCGCCCGAGCAGTACTTC.

This clonotype was seen ten or more times. This chain joins TRBV7-8 and TRBJ2-4; D might be TRBD1 (5 bases). This CDR3 is 16 amino acids long. CDR1 is SGHVS, CDR2 FQNEAQ, per germline. Trimming left V 2 bases short and J 0 bases short, with 11 bases between. The CDR3, as DNA: TGTGCCAGCAGCTTACAGGGAATTGGAGCCAAAAACATTCAGTACTTC. Amino acid sequence: CASSLQGIGAKNIQYF.

A note on this clonotype: Since a much larger clone is just one base distant, this may be a read error. CDR3 protein: CASSSDTSGGPKNNERFF. CDR3 DNA: TGTGCCAGCAGTTCGGATACTAGCGGGGGCCCCAAGAACAATGAGCGGTTCTTC. The chain recombines TRBV7-9 with TRBJ2-1; 11 bases are a match to TRBD2. Germline lookup yields CDR1 SEHNR and CDR2 FQNEAQ (reference sequence). The CDR3 sequence is 18 residues long.

This clonotype was picked up many times. This chain joins TRBV5-1 and TRBJ2-6; 8 nucleotides line up with TRBD1. This CDR3 has 15 amino acids. The germline CDR1 and CDR2 sequences are SGHRS and YFSETQ. J was trimmed by 3 bases and V by 3 bases; bases with no gene match: 2. The CDR3 sequence is CASSSRGRGANVLTF. CDR3 nucleotides: TGCGCCAGCAGCTCCAGGGGGCGTGGGGCCAACGTCCTGACTTTC.

The chain has TRBV12-2 and TRBJ2-7; the D call of TRBD2 is as the table states it, not checked on the DNA. TRBV12-2 is a pseudogene. The CDR3 covers 16 residues. CDR3 region: CASRWGGRTLTYEQYF. CDR3 sequence (DNA): TGTGCAAGTCGCTGGGGTGGGAGGACACTGACCTACGAGCAGTACTTC.

The table lists this clonotype with many counts. The chain carries TRBV7-8 and TRBJ2-2, with D unresolved. Per the germline V gene, CDR1 is SGHVS and CDR2 is FQNEAQ. V was pared by 3 bases and J by 6 bases, with 8 bases between. The CDR3 is made up of 13 amino acids. The CDR3 is CASSFHMAGELFF. The CDR3 DNA sequence: TGTGCCAGCAGCTTCCACATGGCCGGGGAGCTGTTTTTT.

This clonotype was recorded a few times. The chain carries TRBV3-2 and TRBJ2-3. TRBV3-2 is a documented pseudogene. The CDR3 spans 15 residues. The CDR3 nucleotides are TGTGCCAGCAGCCAAGATCAGGACAGCACAGATACGCAGTATTTT. Its translation is CASSQDQDSTDTQYF.